This TCR beta chain originates from a study of cytomegalovirus exposure and HLA in healthy donors. Study outcomes and limitations: A missense variant in DCLRE1C was later tied to TCR beta V- and J-gene trimming. Across all donors, roughly uniform sequencing depth was an assumption of the presence/absence analyses. Sequencing artifact likely explains a cluster of highly shared sequence variants. There were reportedly fewer N-insertions in an Asian-associated ancestry cluster than the roughly 610-donor mean, in a later analysis.

On this clone itself: Its cognate antigen is unknown.

This CDR3 comprises 16 residues. Trimming removed 6 bases from V and 3 bases from J, with 17 bases in between. Germline CDR1 is WSHSY and CDR2 is SAAADI. The PCR used 60 Vbeta and 13 Jbeta primers. Some clones are missing from TCRdb's copy, which holds only in-frame ones; the method was immunoSEQ multiplex PCR. This sample carries about 99,000 clones, about 79% of them seen once, and the ten largest clones take 5% to 6.5%. The TCR comes from a man in his sixties in good health and CMV-seropositive. Sequenced: PBMCs. This chain connects TRBV10-2 to TRBJ2-2; D possibly corresponds to TRBD1 (5 bases). CDR3 in amino acids: CASRTRQPLDTGELFF. Here the CDR3 DNA reads TGCGCCAGCAGAACCCGACAGCCTCTTGACACCGGGGAGCTGTTTTTT.